This T cell receptor beta chain was captured in a study of blood T cells in healthy people across ages. Whole-study context: Researchers report that template switching captured about one barcoded beta molecule per two T cells. Regarding the study as a whole: The recorded TCR beta diversity per million T cells decreased in a roughly linear manner with age.

This clonotype was counted a single time. The antigen is undetermined. Donors ranged from about 6 to 90 years old and were healthy Caucasians in Russia. Peripheral blood was drawn, around 9.5 milliliters per donor. CDR3 length equals 14 residues. Looked up from germline, CDR1 is MNHEY and CDR2 is SVGEGT. For the second PCR, which ran for about 6 to 12 cycles, a sample-barcoded 5' primer and a J-beta primer mix were used. Using its own MiXCR run on the 5' RACE reads, TCRdb lists one record per CDR3 protein. The sample holds about 2 million distinct CDR3 sequences, about 50% seen once. Sequenced sample: blood. The clonotype originates from a woman aged 40 to 50 in good health. This rearrangement joins TRBV6-2 or TRBV6-3 to TRBJ2-4; D is possibly TRBD2 (7 bases). The DNA end is a closer match to TRBJ2-7, so the J assignment may be wrong. CDR3 coding DNA: TGTGCCAGCAGTTACGCACGGGGGGCGTGCGAGCAGTACTTC. This translates into CASSYARGACEQYF.